This T cell receptor beta chain was captured by sequencing in a study of cytomegalovirus exposure and HLA in healthy donors. The PCR employed 60 Vbeta primers together with 13 Jbeta primers. TCRdb's table, derived via immunoSEQ multiplex PCR, lists solely in-frame clones and lacks some. The table includes approximately 160,000 clones, 55% to 80% detected once. Study-wide findings and caveats: An analysis that came later showed most CMV-associated TCR beta chains appearing HLA-restricted.

In regard to this clone: Its antigen is unidentified.

The germline V gene encodes CDR1 GTSNPN and CDR2 SVGIG (reference sequence). V gave up 3 bases and J gave up 6 bases; unmatched junction bases: 2. The CDR3 is 11 amino acids. The V gene is TRBV30, the J gene TRBJ2-7; 7 nucleotides line up with TRBD1. The sequenced material came from PBMCs. This TCR came from a woman under 30 in good health and CMV-seropositive. DNA for the CDR3: TGTGCCTGGAGACAGGGGACCGAGCAGTACTTC. The encoded protein is CAWRQGTEQYF. Filled out from reference TRBV30 and TRBJ2-7, the complete variable domain reads SQTIHQWPATLVQPVGSPLSLECTVEGTSNPNLYWYRQAAGRGLQLLFYSVGIGQISSEVPQNLSASRPQDRQFILSSKKLLLSDSGFYLCAWRQGTEQYFGPGTRLTVT.